Each of the 19 T cell receptor beta chains below was sequenced from the same sample in a study of blood T cells in healthy people across ages (dated by TCRdb to between 2014 and 2017). The library was built by means of 5' RACE. Sequencing relied on an Illumina HiSeq 2500. A second roughly 6 to 11 cycle PCR used a sample-barcoded 5' primer and a J-beta primer mix. TCRdb's own reprocessing of the public reads used fastp at Q25 and MiXCR and kept productive beta chains. Merged by CDR3 protein, the rows form single entries marked with the most common genes and DNA. The sample table contains more than 1,400,000 distinct CDR3 sequences; only one count was recorded for 42% of them. The ten largest clones capture 7.9% of the sample. Sequencing input: blood. These receptors were collected from a woman under 30 in good health.

This chain connects TRBV12-3 or TRBV12-4 to TRBJ2-1, with D perhaps given as TRBD1 or TRBD2 (5 bases each). This CDR3 spans 16 amino acids. V shed 7 bases and J shed 1 base, with 17 bases lying between them. The CDR3 DNA is TGTGCCAGCACCCCGGGACGGTGGATATCCTACAATGAGCAGTTCTTC. It codes for CASTPGRWISYNEQFF.

This chain uses TRBV5-5 with TRBJ2-2; TRBD2 aligns across 8 bases. The CDR3 covers 16 residues. Germline values: CDR1 SGHKS, CDR2 YYEKEE (reference sequence). V shed 3 bases, J shed 2 bases, and the junction held 6 bases outside the gene matches. The CDR3 DNA is TGTGCCAGCAGCTACCCTAGCGGGCTTAACACCGGGGAGCTGTTTTTT. Encoded protein: CASSYPSGLNTGELFF. Full variable domain (remainder filled in from reference TRBV5-5 and TRBJ2-2): DAGVTQSPTHLIKTRGQQVTLRCSPISGHKSVSWYQQVLGQGPQFIFQYYEKEERGRGNFPDRFSARQFPNYSSELNVNALLLGDSALYLCASSYPSGLNTGELFFGEGSRLTVL.

This chain joins TRBV7-8 and TRBJ2-1; D is undetermined. Germline V CDR1 and CDR2: SGHVS, FQNEAQ. The ends were cut back, 0 bases at V and 3 bases at J, with 15 bases in the middle. This CDR3 contains 17 residues. The CDR3: CASSLALARRGYNEQFF. CDR3 nucleotide sequence: TGTGCCAGCAGCTTAGCGCTTGCGCGGAGAGGCTACAATGAGCAGTTCTTC. The full variable domain, rest sourced from reference TRBV7-8 and TRBJ2-1, is GAGVSQSPRYKVAKRGQDVALRCDPISGHVSLFWYQQALGQGPEFLTYFQNEAQLDKSGLPSDRFFAERPEGSVSTLKIQRTQQEDSAVYLCASSLALARRGYNEQFFGPGTRLTVL.

The genes are TRBV7-7 and TRBJ2-7, with 10 positions matching TRBD2. This CDR3 comprises 17 residues. Germline CDR1 SSHAT, CDR2 FNYEAQ (reference sequence). The V segment lost 1 base and the J segment 7 bases; nucleotides outside the gene matches: 13. The chain's CDR3 is CASSLVPSGSPDNEQYF. CDR3 DNA sequence: TGTGCCAGCAGCTTAGTGCCTAGCGGGAGTCCTGACAATGAGCAGTACTTC.

This clonotype was observed a handful of times. V is TRBV6-5 and J is TRBJ1-1, with D unresolved. V was clipped by 2 bases and J by 3 bases, with 16 bases between them. Looked up from germline, CDR1 is MNHEY and CDR2 is SVGAGI. This CDR3 region has 16 residues. The CDR3 loop is CASSYMVAGGHTEAFF. The DNA of the CDR3 is TGTGCCAGCAGTTACATGGTAGCTGGCGGCCACACTGAAGCTTTCTTT.

This clonotype came up once. The chain links TRBV18 to TRBJ1-4; no firm D call. The CDR3 sequence is 17 residues long. Germline values: CDR1 KGHSH, CDR2 LQKENI. The V end lost 2 bases, the J end lost 7 bases, and 20 bases lay between the germline ends. The CDR3 sequence: CASSPNRPPPSGEKLFF. CDR3 nucleotide sequence: TGTGCCAGCTCACCAAATAGGCCTCCCCCGTCGGGTGAAAAACTGTTTTTT.

This sequence joins TRBV6-5 and TRBJ2-4; 12 bases line up with TRBD1. The end of the DNA is better explained by TRBJ2-7, so the J call may be wrong. Germline CDR1 is MNHEY and CDR2 is SVGAGI. This CDR3 has 16 amino acids. The CDR3 loop is CASSPGTGGKNYEQYF. The CDR3 nucleotides are TGTGCCAGCAGTCCCGGGACAGGGGGCAAGAATTACGAGCAGTACTTC.

There are a few counts of this clonotype. DNA of the CDR3: TGTGCCAGCAGTTTAATGAGGGCTACAGCAGGTGGGCGACACAATGAGCAGTTCTTC. Its translation: CASSLMRATAGGRHNEQFF. The V gene is TRBV27, the J gene TRBJ2-1; maybe TRBD2 (5 bases). Germline V gives CDR1 MNHEY, CDR2 SMNVEV (reference sequence). The CDR3 is 19 amino acids. Trimming removed 2 bases from V and 5 bases from J, with 25 bases in between.

The V and J genes are TRBV9 and TRBJ1-2; a weak D match, TRBD1 (5 bases). CDR1 SGDLS and CDR2 YYNGEE come from the germline V gene. The V gene lost 3 bases and the J gene lost 4 bases, with 16 bases spanning the gap. The CDR3 loop spans 15 amino acids. The CDR3, as DNA: TGTGCCAGCAGCGGGTGGGGCGACACCTCCTATGGCTACACCTTC. Translation: CASSGWGDTSYGYTF. Full variable domain (outside the CDR3, taken from reference TRBV9 and TRBJ1-2): DSGVTQTPKHLITATGQRVTLRCSPRSGDLSVYWYQQSLDQGLQFLIQYYNGEERAKGNILERFSAQQFPDLHSELNLSSLELGDSALYFCASSGWGDTSYGYTFGSGTRLTVV.

CDR3 coding DNA: TGTGCCAGCAGCTTTGAGGGGAACTCCTACAATGAGCAGTTCTTC. Protein sequence: CASSFEGNSYNEQFF. This sequence joins TRBV7-3 and TRBJ2-1, with D perhaps being TRBD1 or TRBD2 (5 bases each). Germline V lookup: CDR1 SGHTA, CDR2 FQGTGA. With 3 bases removed from V and 0 bases from J, the gap between germline ends came to 9 bases. This CDR3 is built from 15 residues.

This clonotype was detected only a few times. V gene TRBV6-1 combines with J gene TRBJ1-5, with TRBD1 as a possible D gene (5 bases). V lost 8 bases and J lost 1, with 9 bases in between. The V gene's germline CDR1 is MNHNS and CDR2 SASEGT. The CDR3 sequence is 13 residues long. CDR3 nucleotides: TGTGCCAGCGAGGACACGAGCAATCAGCCCCAGCATTTT. It is translated as CASEDTSNQPQHF.

The chain uses TRBV9 and TRBJ2-1; the D is unclear. The assigned J gene may be wrong: the sequence end matches TRBJ2-7 better. This CDR3 has 15 residues. CDR1 is SGDLS and CDR2 is YYNGEE in the germline V gene. Here the CDR3 reads CASSVSESSYNEQYF. The CDR3 DNA sequence: TGTGCCAGCAGCGTATCAGAGAGCTCCTACAATGAGCAGTACTTC.

This clonotype was observed a few times. The V gene is TRBV29-1, the J gene TRBJ2-1, with D perhaps assigned TRBD1 or TRBD2 (7 bases each). The J call may be incorrect, as the DNA end agrees better with TRBJ2-7. Germline loops: CDR1 SQVTM, CDR2 ANQGSEA. The CDR3 has 13 residues. The CDR3 sequence: CSVGQGGYNEQYF. CDR3 bases: TGCAGCGTTGGCCAGGGGGGGTACAATGAGCAGTACTTC.

The chain employs TRBV6-1 and TRBJ2-5, with 13 bases identical to TRBD2. V shed 1 base, J shed 5 bases, and the junction held 7 bases outside the gene matches. CDR1 is MNHNS, CDR2 SASEGT, per germline. This CDR3 has 17 amino acids. CDR3 protein: CASSEVKGLAGLETQYF. The CDR3 nucleotides are TGTGCCAGCAGTGAAGTGAAGGGACTAGCGGGATTGGAGACCCAGTACTTC.

This sequence joins TRBV11-2 and TRBJ2-2, with unresolved D. This CDR3 has 15 amino acids. Trimming removed 7 bases from V and 7 bases from J, with 19 bases in between. The germline V gene encodes CDR1 SGHAT and CDR2 FQNNGV. As DNA, the CDR3 is TGTGCCAGCACCCTTAGTGGTCTCTTGAGCGGGGAGCTGTTTTTT. Its protein is CASTLSGLLSGELFF.

The chain is built from TRBV11-1 and TRBJ2-1; the D gene could be TRBD1 or TRBD2 (6 bases each). This CDR3 is 20 amino acids long. Trimming pared 5 bases from V and 0 bases from J, leaving 26 bases between. Germline CDR1 and CDR2: SGHAT and FQDESV (reference sequence). The chain's CDR3 is CASSPQGTQQIKSSYNEQFF. The CDR3 DNA reads TGTGCCAGCAGCCCGCAGGGGACTCAGCAGATTAAAAGCTCCTACAATGAGCAGTTCTTC.

The chain combines TRBV27 with TRBJ1-2; 10 positions agree with TRBD1. The CDR3 is 14 residues long. Losses at the gene ends were 6 bases for V and 4 bases for J; bases not matched to a gene: 5. Germline values: CDR1 MNHEY, CDR2 SMNVEV (reference sequence). The CDR3 loop is CASRRDRGAYGYTF. In DNA, the CDR3 is TGTGCCAGCAGGAGGGACAGGGGAGCCTATGGCTACACCTTC.

The chain is built from TRBV4-2 and TRBJ1-4, with unresolved D. V lost 0 bases and J 7 bases, leaving 15 bases between the germline ends. CDR1 and CDR2 from the germline V gene are LGHNA and YNFKEQ. The CDR3 has 16 residues. The CDR3 nucleotides read TGTGCCAGCAGCCAAGATAGGAACCTGGTCAGTGAAAAACTGTTTTTT. Its protein product is CASSQDRNLVSEKLFF.

The CDR3 bases are TGTGCCAGCAGTTACACGGGACTAGCTCCTTACAATGAGCAGTTCTTC. This gives the protein CASSYTGLAPYNEQFF. V is TRBV6-2 or TRBV6-3 and J is TRBJ2-1; 9 bases are shared with TRBD2. Germline V CDR1 and CDR2: MNHEY, SVGEGT. The CDR3 has 16 amino acids. V trimming: 2 bases; J trimming: 4 bases; junction bases outside the gene matches: 6.